This T cell receptor (beta chain) came from a study of regulatory T cells in long-lasting Graves disease. On the study more broadly: Patients met the persistent Graves' disease definition after over 5 years of antithyroid drugs with positive TSH receptor antibodies.

Study-wide results and limits: In persistent patients, shared public clonotypes (more than 2,500) outnumbered those in new patients (almost 1,000).

Time point specified: persistent/refractory GD, antithyroid drugs over 5 years with positive TRAb. Generation of the TCR library employed RNA extracted from PBMCs. EDTA tubes held 9 to 10 milliliters of peripheral blood from each patient. The CDR3 contains 16 residues. The V gene lost 3 bases and the J gene lost 6 bases, with 20 bases spanning the gap. The germline V gene encodes CDR1 SNHLY and CDR2 FYNNEI. Building the TCR beta libraries relied on iRepertoire HTBI primers, and CDR3 regions underwent Arm-PCR. MiXCR, run by TCRdb on the multiplex PCR reads, gives a single entry per CDR3 protein. The data hold 600,000 to 850,000 distinct CDR3 sequences, with roughly 30% observed a single time. There are many counts of this clonotype. The antigen remains undetermined.

The receptor comes from a female donor with Graves disease. This chain connects TRBV2 to TRBJ1-2; a weak D match, TRBD1 (5 bases). Sequencing used peripheral blood mononuclear cells (PBMCs), obtained when the disease was refractory, from a patient treated with antithyroid drugs. The CDR3 coding sequence is TGTGCCAGCAGTGAGGATCTCAGGGTCAGGGCACATGGCTACACCTTC. This translates into CASSEDLRVRAHGYTF.